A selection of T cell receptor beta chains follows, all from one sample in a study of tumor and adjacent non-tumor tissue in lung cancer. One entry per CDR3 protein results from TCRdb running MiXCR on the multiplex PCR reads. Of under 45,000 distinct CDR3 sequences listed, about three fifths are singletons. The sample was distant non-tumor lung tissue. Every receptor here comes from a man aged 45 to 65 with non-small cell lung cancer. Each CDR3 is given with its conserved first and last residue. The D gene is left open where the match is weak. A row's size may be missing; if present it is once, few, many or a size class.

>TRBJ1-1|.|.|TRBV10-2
TGCGCTAGCAGTAAGGGGGTACACACTGAAGCTTTCTTT
CASSKGVHTEAFF
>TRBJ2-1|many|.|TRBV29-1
TGCAGCGTTGAAGAGGGGGACTTTTATTTTAGGAATGAGCAGTTCTTC
CSVEEGDFYFRNEQFF
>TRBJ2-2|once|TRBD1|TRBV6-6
TGCGCCAGCAGCATGACAGGGATATACACCGGGGAGTTGTTTTTT
CASSMTGIYTGELFF
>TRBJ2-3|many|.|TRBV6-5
TGTGCCAGCAGTTACTCAGGAGGGAGCACAGATACGCAGTATTTT
CASSYSGGSTDTQYF
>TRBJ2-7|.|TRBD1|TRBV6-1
TGTGCCGGCTCAAGACAGGGCCCGGGCGAGCAGTACTTC
CAGSRQGPGEQYF
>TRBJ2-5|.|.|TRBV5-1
TGCGCCACCACCTTCCTATCGGGGATCCAAGAGACCCAGTACTTC
CATTFLSGIQETQYF
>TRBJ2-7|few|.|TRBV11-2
TGTGCCAGCGGCTTATACACGTACGAGCAGTACTTC
CASGLYTYEQYF
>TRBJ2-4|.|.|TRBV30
TGTACCTGGAGTGTTGCAGGGGTAGGCATTCAGTATTTC
CTWSVAGVGIQYF
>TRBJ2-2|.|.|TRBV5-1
TGCGCCAGCAGATTCGATACCGGGGAGCTGTTTTTT
CASRFDTGELFF
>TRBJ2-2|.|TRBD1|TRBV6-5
TGTGCCAGCGGCAAGCTCAGGGGGCAGGCCGGGGAGCTGTTTTTT
CASGKLRGQAGELFF
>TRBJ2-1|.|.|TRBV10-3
TGTGCCATCAGTCATAGGGTGTTAGACAATGAGCAGTTCTTC
CAISHRVLDNEQFF
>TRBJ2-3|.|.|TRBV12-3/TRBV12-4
TGTACCAGCAGTTTTTTGACATATACGCAGTATTTT
CTSSFLTYTQYF
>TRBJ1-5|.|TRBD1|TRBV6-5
TGTGCCAGCATCCAGGGGGTGGGGCGGCATCAGCCCCAGCATTTT
CASIQGVGRHQPQHF
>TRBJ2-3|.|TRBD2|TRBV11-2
TGTGCCAGCAGCCGGGGGGGAGGAGGCCTCACAGATATGCAGTATTTT
CASSRGGGGLTDMQYF
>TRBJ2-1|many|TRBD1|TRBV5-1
TGCGCCAGCAGCCAAGGACAGGAACAAGGTGAGCAGTTCTTC
CASSQGQEQGEQFF
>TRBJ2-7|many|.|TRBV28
TGTGCCAGCAGTCCCCCTCGGAGGGGGCCCGAGCAGTACTTC
CASSPPRRGPEQYF
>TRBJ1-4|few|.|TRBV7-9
TGTGCCAGCAGCTTAGAGCTTGAAAAACTGTTTTTT
CASSLELEKLFF
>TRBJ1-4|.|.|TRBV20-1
TGCAGTGCTAGAGTATTACAGGGTGAAAAATTGGTTTTT
CSARVLQGEKLVF
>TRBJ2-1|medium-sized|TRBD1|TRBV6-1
TGTGCCAGCAGTGAGGGGACAGGCGATGAGCAGTTCTTC
CASSEGTGDEQFF
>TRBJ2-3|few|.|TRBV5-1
TGCGCCGGCAGCAACGTGCAGGGCACAGATACGCAGTATTTT
CAGSNVQGTDTQYF
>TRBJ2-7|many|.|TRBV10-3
TGTGCCATCAGTGAGTCGGCTCTTAATCCCTACGAGCAGTACTTC
CAISESALNPYEQYF
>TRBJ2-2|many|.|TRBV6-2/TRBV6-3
TGTGCCAGCAGAGGGGTCTTCGCGAACACCGGGGAGCTGTTTTTT
CASRGVFANTGELFF
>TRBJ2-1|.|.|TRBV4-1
TGCGCCAGCAGCCAAGTCCCACTGGCTTTCAGCAAGGGGTCCTACAATGAGCAGTTCTTC
CASSQVPLAFSKGSYNEQFF